The 27 T cell receptor beta chains in this list originate from one sample, sequenced in a study of blood T cell repertoires in COVID-19. Assay: immunoSEQ multiplex PCR; the TCRdb copy retains only in-frame clones and omits some. The data contain tens of thousands of clones, about four fifths of them singletons. What was sequenced was peripheral blood. These receptors all come from a human donor in a cohort sampled during active COVID-19.

The rearrangement joins TRBV27 to TRBJ2-7; D not certain. CDR1 MNHEY and CDR2 SMNVEV come from the germline V gene (reference sequence). The V gene lost 4 bases and the J gene lost 2 bases, with 12 bases spanning the gap. The CDR3 loop spans 14 amino acids. The CDR3 here is CASSSLIEPYEQYF. CDR3 DNA: TGTGCCAGCAGTTCGCTCATTGAGCCCTACGAGCAGTACTTC.

The genes are TRBV9 and TRBJ1-2; no reliable D call. This CDR3 contains 15 residues. Germline V lookup: CDR1 SGDLS, CDR2 YYNGEE. V was cut by 2 bases and J by 5 bases, with 16 bases left in between. CDR3 region: CASSVGSPGRYGYTF. The CDR3 DNA reads TGTGCCAGCAGCGTCGGATCTCCAGGCCGGTATGGCTACACCTTC.

The chain has TRBV7-9 and TRBJ1-1; 7 nucleotides line up with TRBD1. The junction had 9 bases not matched to a gene; V was cut back by 5 bases and J by 0 bases. CDR3 length equals 16 residues. From germline, CDR1 is SEHNR and CDR2 FQNEAQ (reference sequence). In DNA, the CDR3 is TGTGCCAGCAGCGCCCCGACAGGGTCCATGAACACTGAAGCTTTCTTT. This sequence encodes CASSAPTGSMNTEAFF.

This chain connects TRBV3-1 (or the pseudogene TRBV3-2) to TRBJ1-5; D gene uncertain. The CDR3 extends over 14 amino acids. Per germline, CDR1 LGHDT and CDR2 YNNKEL (reference sequence). V lost 0 bases, J lost 1 base, and 4 bases lay in between. CDR3: CASSQELSNQPQHF. In DNA, the CDR3 is TGTGCCAGCAGCCAAGAACTCAGCAATCAGCCCCAGCATTTT.

The chain recombines TRBV28 with TRBJ1-2, with 9 positions matching TRBD1. Germline trimming cut 4 bases from V and 5 bases from J; bases unmatched to any gene: 14. The CDR3 contains 17 residues. Germline lookup yields CDR1 MDHEN and CDR2 SYDVKM. Written as DNA, the CDR3 is TGTGCCAGCAGTTGGGGGACAGGGACCGATCCCCGATATGGCTACACCTTC. It translates to CASSWGTGTDPRYGYTF.

This chain connects TRBV5-5 to TRBJ1-1; D unresolved. The length of the CDR3 is 13 residues. V shed 2 bases and J shed 1 base, with 6 bases lying between them. The germline CDR1 and CDR2 sequences are SGHKS and YYEKEE (reference sequence). The CDR3 DNA follows: TGTGCCAGCAGCTTTAGTGGGAACACTGAAGCTTTCTTT. Protein sequence: CASSFSGNTEAFF.

The chain carries TRBV28 and TRBJ2-7; D unclear. This CDR3 has 13 amino acids. Between the trimmed V and J ends, which lost 3 bases and 1 base, there was a span of 7 bases. Germline V gene sequence: CDR1 MDHEN, CDR2 SYDVKM. The CDR3 DNA follows: TGTGCCAGCAGTTTGGTCCTATCCTACGAGCAGTACTTC. It encodes CASSLVLSYEQYF.

V is TRBV7-6 and J is TRBJ2-7; TRBD2 is a possible D gene (5 bases). The germline V gene encodes CDR1 SGHVS and CDR2 FNYEAQ. The length of the CDR3 is 14 residues. With 2 bases removed from V and 7 bases from J, the gap between germline ends came to 15 bases. The CDR3 DNA reads TGTGCCAGCAGCTTAACGGCGGGTTGGCGGGAGCAGTACTTC. It encodes CASSLTAGWREQYF.

The chain combines TRBV9 with TRBJ1-4; the match to TRBD1 covers 9 bases. Germline trimming cut 3 bases from V and 8 bases from J; bases unmatched to any gene: 8. This CDR3 has 15 residues. Germline-derived CDR1 and CDR2 are SGDLS and YYNGEE. CDR3 residues: CASSAWTGEGEKLFF. The CDR3 DNA reads TGTGCCAGCAGCGCCTGGACAGGGGAAGGGGAAAAACTGTTTTTT.

The rearrangement uses TRBV14 and TRBJ1-1; 7 bases align to TRBD1. V shed 4 bases, J shed 4 bases, and the junction held 9 bases outside the gene matches. Germline V gene lookup returns CDR1 SGHDN and CDR2 FVKESK. This CDR3 spans 15 amino acids. The CDR3 nucleotides read TGTGCCAGCAGCCCCTATACAGGGGCAGGCACTGAAGCTTTCTTT. Amino acid sequence: CASSPYTGAGTEAFF.

V and J are TRBV5-4 and TRBJ2-7; 7 bases agree with TRBD1. V was pared by 6 bases and J by 5 bases, with 14 bases of the junction left unmatched. The germline V gene encodes CDR1 SGHNT and CDR2 YYREEE (reference sequence). The CDR3 sequence is 15 residues long. The CDR3 nucleotides are TGTGCCAGCACCTACCACAGGGGAACTTGGGACGAGCAGTACTTC. It translates to CASTYHRGTWDEQYF.

This clone occurred once. The chain employs TRBV30 and TRBJ1-6, with 11 bases that match TRBD1. V was pared by 1 base and J by 12 bases, with 8 bases of the junction left unmatched. This CDR3 is 15 amino acids long. The germline V gene encodes CDR1 GTSNPN and CDR2 SVGIG (reference sequence). CDR3 in amino acids: CAWSAWTGGEVPLHF. DNA for the CDR3: TGTGCCTGGAGTGCATGGACAGGGGGCGAGGTACCCCTCCACTTT.

The J gene is TRBJ2-7, the V gene TRBV5-1; 9 positions agree with TRBD2. The CDR3 runs 15 residues. Germline V gene sequence: CDR1 SGHRS, CDR2 YFSETQ. V dropped 5 bases and J dropped 1; count of bases not matched to a gene: 7. The CDR3 region has the DNA TGCGCCAGCAGTGGTGCGGGAGGGCCTTCCTACGAGCAGTACTTC. Amino acids: CASSGAGGPSYEQYF. Using reference TRBV5-1 and TRBJ2-7 for the parts outside the CDR3, the full variable domain is KAGVTQTPRYLIKTRGQQVTLSCSPISGHRSVSWYQQTPGQGLQFLFEYFSETQRNKGNFPGRFSGRQFSNSRSEMNVSTLELGDSALYLCASSGAGGPSYEQYFGPGTRLTVT.

This clone was observed at least ten times. V gene TRBV15 combines with J gene TRBJ2-2; tentatively, D is TRBD2 (5 bases). Trimming shortened V by 0 bases and J by 0 bases, and 8 bases separated the two germline ends. Germline lookup yields CDR1 LNHNV and CDR2 YYDKDF (reference sequence). This CDR3 has 16 residues. The CDR3 DNA reads as TGTGCCACCAGCAGAGATCTCGGGGCGAACACCGGGGAGCTGTTTTTT. Protein sequence: CATSRDLGANTGELFF.

The chain links TRBV29-1 to TRBJ2-7; D is possibly TRBD2 (5 bases). This CDR3 has 15 residues. Per the germline V gene, CDR1 is SQVTM and CDR2 is ANQGSEA. Trimming stripped 0 bases from V and 2 bases from J, with 14 bases between. CDR3 protein: CSVEDLRSRAYEQYF. CDR3 sequence (DNA): TGCAGCGTTGAAGATTTGAGATCGCGGGCCTACGAGCAGTACTTC.

The chain is built from TRBV9 and TRBJ2-7; TRBD2 matches at 11 bases. Germline CDR1 SGDLS, CDR2 YYNGEE. V shed 0 bases, J shed 4 bases, and the junction held 3 bases outside the gene matches. The CDR3 contains 15 residues. CDR3 in amino acids: CASSVGLAGSYEQYF. As DNA, the CDR3 is TGTGCCAGCAGCGTAGGACTAGCGGGATCGTACGAGCAGTACTTC.

The chain couples TRBV5-1 to TRBJ1-2; 7 bases agree with TRBD1. With 4 bases clipped from V and 4 bases from J, the junction kept 16 bases outside the gene matches. This CDR3 has 17 amino acids. CDR1 and CDR2 (germline): SGHRS, YFSETQ. In DNA form, the CDR3 reads TGCGCCAGCAGCGTTCAAGGGACAGCGGTAGTATCCTATGGCTACACCTTC. This sequence encodes CASSVQGTAVVSYGYTF.

In nucleotides, the CDR3 is TGTGCCAGCAGTATATACGGGACTAGCGGATACGAGCAGTACTTC. Encoded protein: CASSIYGTSGYEQYF. The chain is built from TRBV27 and TRBJ2-7; 11 nucleotides align to TRBD2. V gave up 5 bases and J gave up 4 bases; unmatched junction bases: 7. The CDR3 totals 15 residues. From germline, CDR1 is MNHEY and CDR2 SMNVEV (reference sequence).

The chain links TRBV2 to TRBJ2-7; 10 nucleotides align to TRBD2. V shed 8 bases and J 5 bases; nucleotides not matched to a gene: 9. The CDR3 runs to 14 residues. The germline gives CDR1 SNHLY, CDR2 FYNNEI. For the CDR3, the DNA is TGTGCCAGCGGCCCGGGACTAGCGATAAACGAGCAGTACTTC. It translates to CASGPGLAINEQYF.

V is TRBV19 and J is TRBJ2-6, with D hard to call. The CDR3 runs 14 residues. The V end lost 5 bases, the J end lost 9 bases, and 14 bases lay between the germline ends. Germline CDR1 is LNHDA and CDR2 is SQIVND (reference sequence). The CDR3 region has the DNA TGTGCCAGTAGTCCCTCCTTGCGCGGCAACGTCCTGACTTTC. Protein: CASSPSLRGNVLTF.

This clone was observed a few times. The V call is TRBV19, the J call TRBJ1-5; D possibly corresponds to TRBD1 (5 bases). V was clipped by 10 bases and J by 9 bases, with 22 bases between them. From germline, CDR1 is LNHDA and CDR2 SQIVND (reference sequence). The CDR3 totals 14 residues. The CDR3 loop is CATRRTYSQGPQHF. The CDR3 DNA reads as TGTGCCACCCGCCGCACATATAGTCAGGGGCCCCAGCATTTT.

This clone was seen only a few times. This rearrangement joins TRBV4-1 to TRBJ1-1; possibly TRBD1 for D (6 bases). Germline values: CDR1 MGHRA, CDR2 YSYEKL. This CDR3 has 14 amino acids. The ends were cut back, 0 bases at V and 5 bases at J, with 10 bases in the middle. DNA for the CDR3: TGCGCCAGCAGCCAAGAAGGGGGATTGACTGAAGCTTTCTTT. Its protein is CASSQEGGLTEAFF.

The CDR3 nucleotides are TGTGCCAGCAGCGCGGAAGGGGCTAGCGGCGAAGGGGAGCAGTACTTC. This gives the protein CASSAEGASGEGEQYF. The chain is built from TRBV9 and TRBJ2-7, with 7 positions matching TRBD2. The junction had 16 bases not matched to a gene; V was cut back by 3 bases and J by 7 bases. There are 16 residues in the CDR3. The germline V gene has CDR1 SGDLS and CDR2 YYNGEE.

This chain's CDR3 is CASTGGLAGSYEQYF. The CDR3 DNA reads TGTGCCAGCACGGGGGGGCTAGCGGGATCCTACGAGCAGTACTTC. J is TRBJ2-7 and V is TRBV11-3; TRBD2 matches 9 bases. CDR3 size: 15 residues. Germline values: CDR1 SGHNT, CDR2 YENEEA. After removal of 7 bases from V and 1 base from J, the junction contained 8 bases not matched to a gene.

The chain couples TRBV7-9 to TRBJ2-7, with D possibly matching TRBD2 (6 bases). Germline V CDR1 and CDR2: SEHNR, FQNEAQ (reference sequence). The CDR3 covers 14 residues. V lost 2 bases to trimming and J lost 5 bases, with 13 bases between them. The CDR3 DNA is TGTGCCAGCAGCTTAAAGGCGGGAACCCACGAGCAGTACTTC. The encoded protein is CASSLKAGTHEQYF.

This clone occurred a few times. This CDR3 reads CSASTGERETDTQYF. CDR3 DNA sequence: TGCAGTGCTAGTACGGGGGAGCGAGAAACAGATACGCAGTATTTT. The chain joins TRBV20-1 to TRBJ2-3; D is perhaps TRBD2 (6 bases). The CDR3 is made up of 15 amino acids. The V end lost 3 bases, the J end lost 3 bases, and 16 bases lay between the germline ends. Germline V gene lookup returns CDR1 DFQATT and CDR2 SNEGSKA (reference sequence).

The rearrangement uses TRBV30 and TRBJ2-2, with 8 bases identical to TRBD1. Germline V gives CDR1 GTSNPN, CDR2 SVGIG (reference sequence). After removal of 5 bases from V and 2 bases from J, the junction contained 4 bases not matched to a gene. This CDR3 contains 14 residues. The CDR3 sequence: CAWGRGRNTGELFF. The CDR3 bases are TGTGCCTGGGGCAGGGGGCGCAACACCGGGGAGCTGTTTTTT.